The rows below give T cell receptor beta chains drawn from one sample of a study of lymphopenia after photon versus proton radiotherapy. Libraries were prepared by immunoSEQ multiplex PCR; TCRdb keeps only in-frame clonotypes and omits some of them. This sample has 13,000 or so clones, with about 89% found just once. The sample here was peripheral blood, taken from a patient treated with proton-based radiotherapy. These receptors were obtained from a man in his fifties or sixties with pancreatic cancer. Both conserved end residues are part of each CDR3. D genes are given only for firm matches. For some rows the clone size is stated as once, few or many, or as a class when expanded; others skip it.

V	J	D	size	CDR3	DNA
TRBV11-2	TRBJ2-1	TRBD2	once	CASSYRLAVNNEQFF	TGTGCCAGCAGCTACCGACTAGCGGTTAACAATGAGCAGTTCTTC
TRBV5-1	TRBJ2-1	TRBD2	NA	CASSLAGRGSGQFF	TGCGCCAGCAGCTTGGCTGGGAGGGGATCAGGGCAGTTCTTC
TRBV15	TRBJ2-7	NA	NA	CATSRELTGYEQYF	TGTGCCACCAGCAGAGAACTGACAGGCTACGAGCAGTACTTC
TRBV28	TRBJ2-7	TRBD2	NA	CASILGAGGSYEQYF	TGTGCCAGCATTCTGGGTGCGGGAGGGTCCTACGAGCAGTACTTC
TRBV11-3	TRBJ2-1	NA	NA	CASSLDRWDRSYNEQFF	TGTGCCAGCAGCTTAGATCGGTGGGACCGATCCTACAATGAGCAGTTCTTC
TRBV27	TRBJ2-3	NA	NA	CASTAADTQYF	TGTGCCAGCACTGCCGCAGATACGCAGTATTTT
TRBV20-1	TRBJ1-1	NA	NA	CSATGNTEAFF	TGCAGTGCGACAGGGAACACTGAAGCTTTCTTT
TRBV25-1	TRBJ1-1	NA	once	CASRGFTEAFF	TGTGCCAGCAGGGGTTTCACTGAAGCTTTCTTT
TRBV6-1	TRBJ1-1	NA	NA	CASSEQPGRHAFF	TGTGCCAGCAGTGAACAGCCAGGGCGTCATGCTTTCTTT
TRBV4-1	TRBJ2-7	NA	NA	CASSHGTAYEQYF	TGCGCCAGCAGCCACGGCACTGCCTACGAGCAGTACTTC
TRBV30	TRBJ1-2	TRBD1	NA	CAGNLDRGGYTF	TGTGCCGGAAACCTAGACAGGGGCGGCTACACCTTC
TRBV20-1	TRBJ2-5	NA	NA	CSANRQETQYF	TGCAGTGCCAACCGTCAAGAGACCCAGTACTTC
TRBV7-7	TRBJ2-5	TRBD2	NA	CASSLGRGETQYF	TGTGCTAGCAGCTTAGGGAGGGGAGAGACCCAGTACTTC
TRBV19	TRBJ2-3	NA	NA	CASSYRDTDTQYF	TGTGCCAGTAGTTACAGAGACACAGATACGCAGTATTTT
TRBV15	TRBJ1-1	NA	once	CASGRQTNTEAFF	TGTGCCAGCGGGCGGCAGACGAACACTGAAGCTTTCTTT
TRBV2	TRBJ2-1	NA	NA	CASRPRVSYNEQFF	TGTGCCAGCAGACCCCGGGTTAGCTACAATGAGCAGTTCTTC
TRBV6-6	TRBJ1-1	NA	few	CATAAPSQANTEAFF	TGTGCCACCGCTGCCCCCTCGCAGGCCAACACTGAAGCTTTCTTT
TRBV9	TRBJ2-4	TRBD1	NA	CASSARSTGALNQFLAKNIQYF	TGTGCCAGCAGCGCCCGATCAACAGGGGCCCTCAACCAATTTCTAGCCAAAAACATTCAGTACTTC
TRBV9	TRBJ2-5	TRBD2	NA	CASSVRLAAQETQYF	TGTGCCAGCAGCGTCCGACTAGCGGCACAAGAGACCCAGTACTTC
TRBV30	TRBJ2-7	TRBD1	NA	CAWRGTGGYEQYF	TGTGCCTGGAGAGGGACAGGGGGTTACGAGCAGTACTTC
TRBV5-1	TRBJ2-1	TRBD2	few	CASTLSGTSGSPSREQFF	TGCGCCAGCACTCTCTCCGGGACTAGCGGGAGCCCTTCGCGGGAGCAGTTCTTC
TRBV4-3	TRBJ2-1	TRBD2	NA	CASSRGWSGRGDEQFF	TGCGCCAGCAGCCGCGGATGGAGCGGGAGAGGAGATGAGCAGTTCTTC
TRBV2	TRBJ2-5	TRBD2	NA	CASSAGRGRGGETQYF	TGTGCCAGCAGCGCCGGACGCGGGAGGGGAGGAGAGACCCAGTACTTC
TRBV28	TRBJ1-1	NA	NA	CASSSIARGTEAFF	TGTGCCAGCAGTTCTATCGCACGGGGAACTGAAGCTTTCTTT
TRBV5-5	TRBJ1-4	TRBD1	NA	CASSFGTGLITNEKLFF	TGTGCCAGCAGCTTCGGGACAGGGTTGATAACTAATGAAAAACTGTTTTTT
TRBV18	TRBJ2-7	NA	NA	CASSPQGKPYEQYF	TGTGCCAGCTCACCCCAGGGGAAACCCTACGAGCAGTACTTC
TRBV27	TRBJ1-4	NA	NA	CASSLSPLGQGLGVEKLFF	TGTGCCAGCAGTTTGTCGCCGCTGGGGCAGGGGCTGGGAGTCGAAAAACTGTTTTTT
TRBV5-1	TRBJ2-3	TRBD2	NA	CASSPGLAGAPDTQYF	TGCGCCAGCAGCCCAGGACTAGCGGGAGCCCCAGATACGCAGTATTTT
TRBV5-6	TRBJ2-4	TRBD1	few	CASSLLSGGRSNIQYF	TGTGCCAGCAGCCTGCTCTCAGGGGGACGGTCGAACATTCAGTACTTC
TRBV9	TRBJ1-1	TRBD1	NA	CASSVRDSPSNTEAFF	TGTGCCAGCAGCGTCCGGGACAGCCCCTCGAACACTGAAGCTTTCTTT
TRBV7-9	TRBJ2-5	TRBD2	NA	CASSSGLAGGQETQYF	TGTGCCAGCAGCTCCGGACTAGCGGGAGGACAAGAGACCCAGTACTTC
TRBV5-1	TRBJ1-5	NA	NA	CASSLGDGSNQPQHF	TGCGCCAGCAGCTTGGGAGACGGAAGCAATCAGCCCCAGCATTTT
TRBV28	TRBJ2-1	NA	once	CASSPIRGMSSEQFF	TGTGCCAGCAGTCCCATTAGAGGGATGAGTAGTGAGCAGTTCTTC
TRBV28	TRBJ2-7	NA	NA	CASSLERLHQCF	TGTGCCAGCAGTTTAGAAAGACTACATCAGTGCTTC
TRBV9	TRBJ2-7	TRBD2	NA	CASSPSGRSSEQYF	TGTGCCAGCAGCCCCAGCGGGAGGTCTAGCGAGCAGTACTTC
TRBV6-4	TRBJ1-6	TRBD1	NA	CANRQGGDSPLHF	TGTGCCAACAGACAGGGAGGCGACTCACCCCTCCACTTT
TRBV19	TRBJ2-7	TRBD1	NA	CAITGQGTYEQYF	TGTGCCATCACGGGACAGGGGACTTACGAGCAGTACTTC
TRBV7-2	TRBJ2-5	TRBD1	NA	CASSRDRAETQYF	TGTGCCAGCAGCCGCGACAGGGCGGAGACCCAGTACTTC
TRBV7-8	TRBJ2-1	NA	NA	CASSLGVGVEQFF	TGTGCCAGCAGCTTAGGGGTGGGAGTGGAGCAGTTCTTC
TRBV4-1	TRBJ2-6	NA	few	CASSRGGLAGANVLTF	TGCGCCAGCAGCCGAGGGGGGCTAGCTGGGGCCAACGTCCTGACTTTC
TRBV20-1	TRBJ2-3	NA	NA	CSAPVGDTQYF	TGCAGTGCGCCCGTGGGAGATACGCAGTATTTT
TRBV5-4	TRBJ2-5	TRBD2	NA	CASSSQRGMETQYF	TGTGCCAGCAGCTCGCAGCGGGGCATGGAGACCCAGTACTTC
TRBV30	TRBJ2-2	NA	NA	CAGEGVHGTGELFF	TGTGCCGGAGAAGGGGTCCATGGAACCGGGGAGCTGTTTTTT
TRBV6-6	TRBJ2-1	TRBD2	NA	CASGLAGAGENEQFF	TGTGCCAGCGGGCTAGCGGGAGCCGGAGAGAATGAGCAGTTCTTC
TRBV28	TRBJ2-2	NA	NA	CASSLNGRTGELFF	TGTGCCAGCAGTCTAAACGGTCGGACCGGGGAGCTGTTTTTT
TRBV28	TRBJ2-1	TRBD2	NA	CASISGNEQFF	TGTGCCAGCATTAGCGGGAATGAGCAGTTCTTC